Given below is one T cell receptor beta chain in context. Its specificity is not known. One end of the junction varies from germline; a read error may be responsible. Sequencing was performed with immunoSEQ multiplex PCR; in TCRdb, only in-frame clones are kept and a portion is missing. The sample carries about 270,000 clones, roughly 93% recorded once. This sample was included in a study of T cell responses to AZD1222 COVID-19 vaccine. General study points: Donors in the cohort were predominantly white British and more often female, and clonal diversity was possibly underestimated. Repertoire samples came only from after the peak T cell response. Unmutated variant regions are reportedly targeted by nearly half of spike-specific TCRs.

The CDR3 totals 13 residues. CDR1 KGHSH and CDR2 LQKENI come from the germline V gene. Whether given at about 4 or about 12 weeks, second doses were pooled. The V and J genes are TRBV18 and TRBJ1-1, with D perhaps matching TRBD1 (5 bases). The sequencing here drew on peripheral blood, taken 28 days after the second AZD1222 dose. The clonotype originates from an adult who received the AZD1222 COVID-19 vaccine. The CDR3 DNA is TGTGCCAGCGCACCCGACAGGAACACTGAAGCTTTCTTT. Translating gives CASAPDRNTEAFF. The full variable domain, in which reference TRBV18 and TRBJ1-1 provide the parts outside the CDR3, is NAGVMQNPRHLVRRRGQEARLRCSPMKGHSHVYWYRQLPEEGLKFMVYLQKENIIDESGMPKERFSAEFPKEGPSILRIQQVVRGDSAAYFCASAPDRNTEAFFGQGTRLTVV.